A single sample is the source of the 25 T cell receptor beta chains below, sequenced in a study of T cells in Graves' hyperthyroidism and ophthalmopathy. RNA transcripts yielded amplified TCR beta CDR3 regions. TCR CDR3 regions were first amplified by RT-PCR with HTBI primers. One entry per CDR3 protein results from TCRdb running MiXCR on the multiplex PCR reads. The repertoire holds hundreds of thousands of distinct CDR3 sequences, with roughly a fifth as singletons. Sequencing was performed on blood. The receptor set was obtained from a man in his fifties or sixties with Graves' ophthalmopathy.

In this sample, this clonotype turned up a few times. The rearrangement uses TRBV20-1 and TRBJ1-1, with 11 positions matching TRBD1. The germline V gene encodes CDR1 DFQATT and CDR2 SNEGSKA (reference sequence). After removal of 2 bases from V and 4 bases from J, the junction contained 6 bases not matched to a gene. This CDR3 is built from 15 residues. In nucleotides, the CDR3 is TGCAGTGCTAGAAGGACAGGGGGCGCAGTCACTGAAGCTTTCTTT. The encoded protein is CSARRTGGAVTEAFF.

The J gene is TRBJ2-3, the V gene TRBV6-2 or TRBV6-3; D is undetermined. CDR1 and CDR2 (germline): MNHEY, SVGEGT. V was clipped by 6 bases and J by 4 bases, with 17 bases between them. The CDR3 is made up of 15 amino acids. The CDR3 coding sequence is TGTGCCAGCAGGGACCAACCTATAGAGGCAGATACGCAGTATTTT. This codes for CASRDQPIEADTQYF.

This clonotype was found many times. The rearrangement uses TRBV28 and TRBJ1-4; no reliable D call. Trimming removed 11 bases at V and 2 bases at J, with 12 bases between. The CDR3 sequence is 13 residues long. Germline CDR1 is MDHEN and CDR2 is SYDVKM. The CDR3 DNA sequence: TGTGCCTCCACTGTTACCACTAATGAAAAACTGTTTTTT. This sequence encodes CASTVTTNEKLFF. Complete variable domain (other parts from reference TRBV28 and TRBJ1-4): DVKVTQSSRYLVKRTGEKVFLECVQDMDHENMFWYRQDPGLGLRLIYFSYDVKMKEKGDIPEGYSVSREKKERFSLILESASTNQTSMYLCASTVTTNEKLFFGSGTQLSVL.

This clonotype was picked up a small number of times. V and J are TRBV7-6 and TRBJ2-2, with 10 bases matching TRBD1. CDR1 and CDR2 from the germline V gene are SGHVS and FNYEAQ. V was pared by 5 bases and J by 7 bases, with 7 bases of the junction left unmatched. CDR3 length equals 15 residues. CDR3 in DNA: TGTGCCAGCAGCCGAGACAGGGGGCAAGTCGGGGAGCTGTTTTTT. This encodes CASSRDRGQVGELFF. Full variable domain (outside the CDR3, taken from reference TRBV7-6 and TRBJ2-2): GAGVSQSPRYKVTKRGQDVALRCDPISGHVSLYWYRQALGQGPEFLTYFNYEAQQDKSGLPNDRFSAERPEGSISTLTIQRTEQRDSAMYRCASSRDRGQVGELFFGEGSRLTVL.

The chain uses TRBV25-1 and TRBJ2-4; D is uncertain. The ends were cut back, 4 bases at V and 1 base at J, with 11 bases in the middle. The CDR3 loop spans 15 amino acids. CDR1 is MGHDK and CDR2 is SYGVNS in the germline V gene. The DNA of the CDR3 is TGTGCCAGCAGTGCCCCCCTTACGGCCAAAAACATTCAGTACTTC. Translating it yields CASSAPLTAKNIQYF.

Only a few counts were recorded for this clonotype. This chain connects TRBV20-1 to TRBJ2-2, with 8 bases identical to TRBD2. After removal of 3 bases from V and 1 base from J, the junction contained 4 bases not matched to a gene. The V gene's germline CDR1 is DFQATT and CDR2 SNEGSKA (reference sequence). The CDR3 length is 15 residues. CDR3: CSARAGGMNTGELFF. CDR3 sequence (DNA): TGCAGTGCTAGGGCGGGAGGAATGAACACCGGGGAGCTGTTTTTT.

This rearrangement joins TRBV9 to TRBJ1-5; TRBD1 agrees at 10 bases. V shed 5 bases and J 5 bases; nucleotides not matched to a gene: 4. Germline CDR1 SGDLS, CDR2 YYNGEE. The CDR3 length is 14 residues. This CDR3 is CASSYGTGDQPQHF. CDR3 nucleotide sequence: TGTGCCAGCAGTTACGGGACAGGGGATCAGCCCCAGCATTTT.

This clonotype showed up many times. The rearrangement links TRBV28 to TRBJ1-1; weak D call: TRBD1 (5 bases). V was cut by 5 bases and J by 3 bases, with 16 bases left in between. Looked up from germline, CDR1 is MDHEN and CDR2 is SYDVKM. This CDR3 has 15 amino acids. The CDR3 region has the DNA TGTGCCAGCAGTCCTCCCCCAGGGTATGACACTGAAGCTTTCTTT. It codes for CASSPPPGYDTEAFF.

This clonotype has at least ten counts. The chain couples TRBV11-2 to TRBJ2-7; TRBD2 matches 11 bases. Trimming at V came to 3 bases and at J to 0 bases, leaving 1 base not matched to a gene. This CDR3 is built from 15 residues. The germline V gene encodes CDR1 SGHAT and CDR2 FQNNGV. CDR3 in amino acids: CASSLTSGISYEQYF. In nucleotides, the CDR3 is TGTGCCAGCAGCTTGACTAGCGGGATCTCCTACGAGCAGTACTTC.

This clonotype appeared many times. The chain combines TRBV10-2 with TRBJ2-7, with TRBD1 matching 10 bases. Germline CDR1 is WSHSY and CDR2 is SAAADI. The CDR3 totals 16 residues. Unmatched junction bases numbered 8, after V lost 6 bases and J lost 0 bases. CDR3 sequence: CASSAGTGVSSYEQYF. CDR3 DNA: TGCGCCAGCAGCGCTGGGACAGGGGTGAGCTCCTACGAGCAGTACTTC.

This clonotype was seen a handful of times. The rearrangement joins TRBV29-1 to TRBJ2-1, with a weak D call TRBD2 (6 bases). The V gene's germline CDR1 is SQVTM and CDR2 ANQGSEA. The CDR3 has 13 amino acids. V was cut by 4 bases and J by 4 bases, with 11 bases left in between. The CDR3 spells CSVAASVYNEQFF. In DNA form, the CDR3 reads TGCAGCGTTGCGGCTAGCGTTTACAATGAGCAGTTCTTC.

This clonotype was counted only a few times. The chain is built from TRBV6-1 and TRBJ1-2; D is uncertain. V lost 1 base to trimming and J lost 4 bases, with 13 bases between them. CDR3 length: 15 amino acids. Per germline, CDR1 MNHNS and CDR2 SASEGT. In nucleotides, the CDR3 is TGTGCCAGCAGTGAAGAGTACGGACCCGTCTATGGCTACACCTTC. It yields the protein CASSEEYGPVYGYTF.

This chain connects TRBV12-3 or TRBV12-4 to TRBJ2-5, with 7 nucleotides matching TRBD2. The CDR3 covers 15 residues. J was trimmed by 4 bases and V by 5 bases; bases with no gene match: 10. This CDR3 reads CASSPGRGVRETQYF. The CDR3 DNA sequence: TGTGCCAGCAGTCCCGGACGGGGGGTGCGAGAGACCCAGTACTTC.

This clonotype has ten or more counts. This chain links TRBV20-1 with TRBJ1-1; D is undetermined. This CDR3 region has 15 residues. V was clipped by 3 bases and J by 1 base, with 15 bases between them. Per the germline V gene, CDR1 is DFQATT and CDR2 is SNEGSKA (reference sequence). The CDR3 region has the DNA TGCAGTGCTAGCCGACCCGGGCGGAGGAACACTGAAGCTTTCTTT. Its translation: CSASRPGRRNTEAFF.

The table lists this clonotype with many counts. This chain links TRBV20-1 with TRBJ2-3; 11 bases are a match to TRBD2. J gave up 6 bases and V 7 bases, and 12 bases lay outside the gene matches. The CDR3 loop spans 15 amino acids. Germline V gene data show CDR1 as DFQATT and CDR2 as SNEGSKA (reference sequence). The CDR3 spells CSVALTSGRGDTQYF. Here the CDR3 DNA reads TGCAGTGTCGCCCTAACTAGCGGGAGAGGTGATACGCAGTATTTT.

This clonotype was picked up many times. The chain uses TRBV5-1 and TRBJ2-5; 11 bases fit TRBD2. The length of the CDR3 is 16 residues. Trimming cost V 0 bases and J 2 bases; bases outside gene matches: 3. CDR1 and CDR2 (germline): SGHRS, YFSETQ. The CDR3 reads CASSLGGTSGQETQYF. CDR3 DNA sequence: TGCGCCAGCAGCTTGGGAGGGACTAGCGGACAAGAGACCCAGTACTTC.

A few counts support this clonotype. The chain combines TRBV7-2 with TRBJ2-2; weak D call: TRBD1 (6 bases). Germline values: CDR1 SGHTA, CDR2 FQGNSA. CDR3 length: 14 amino acids. V dropped 6 bases and J dropped 2 bases, with 10 bases sitting between them. CDR3: CASRKDSNTGELFF. The CDR3 DNA reads as TGTGCCAGCAGAAAGGACAGTAACACCGGGGAGCTGTTTTTT.

This clonotype has a handful of counts. The V gene is TRBV6-2 or TRBV6-3, the J gene TRBJ1-3; 7 bases align to TRBD1. There are 13 residues in the CDR3. J was trimmed by 0 bases and V by 8 bases; bases with no gene match: 1. Looked up from germline, CDR1 is MNHEY and CDR2 is SVGEGT. CDR3 coding DNA: TGTGCCAGCGGGACAGCCTCTGGAAACACCATATATTTT. Its translation: CASGTASGNTIYF.

This clonotype occurred many times. The chain couples TRBV11-2 to TRBJ2-7, with TRBD1 matching 9 bases. There are 15 residues in the CDR3. V was pared by 5 bases and J by 2 bases, with 7 bases of the junction left unmatched. From germline, CDR1 is SGHAT and CDR2 FQNNGV. CDR3: CASSVTGTGTYEQYF. The DNA of the CDR3 is TGTGCCAGCAGCGTGACCGGGACAGGGACCTACGAGCAGTACTTC.

This clonotype was observed a handful of times. This sequence joins TRBV27 and TRBJ2-1; 10 bases fit TRBD2. The CDR3 spans 19 residues. Germline loops: CDR1 MNHEY, CDR2 SMNVEV (reference sequence). V gave up 10 bases and J gave up 0 bases; unmatched junction bases: 18. CDR3 in DNA: TGTGCCACAGCGGGGGGGAGCGGGAGGTCGCTCAGCTCCTACAATGAGCAGTTCTTC. Translation gives CATAGGSGRSLSSYNEQFF.

This clonotype was seen a few times. The chain links TRBV29-1 to TRBJ2-1; D is possibly TRBD2 (5 bases). The germline CDR1 and CDR2 sequences are SQVTM and ANQGSEA. V was pared by 7 bases and J by 8 bases, with 15 bases between. The CDR3 is 12 residues long. Here the CDR3 DNA reads TGCAGCGCCGAGGGTGGGTTACATGAGCAGTTCTTC. Translated, it gives CSAEGGLHEQFF.

This clonotype is a singleton in its sample. The junction shows a germline mismatch at one end, possibly a read error. The genes are TRBV2 and TRBJ2-5; TRBD2 matches 11 bases. The germline gives CDR1 SNHLY, CDR2 FYNNEI. The CDR3 is 18 residues long. The CDR3: CASSASALAGGGRETQYF. CDR3 sequence (DNA): TGTGCCAGTAGTGCGTCTGCCCTAGCGGGAGGTGGACGGGAGACCCAGTACTTC. The whole variable domain, filled in from reference TRBV2 and TRBJ2-5, reads EPEVTQTPSHQVTQMGQEVILRCVPISNHLYFYWYRQILGQKVEFLVSFYNNEISEKSEIFDDQFSVERPDGSNFTLKIRSTKLEDSAMYFCASSASALAGGGRETQYFGPGTRLLVL.

V is TRBV6-1 and J is TRBJ1-1; maybe TRBD1 (5 bases). The CDR3 loop spans 13 amino acids. Deletions cut 4 bases from V and 4 bases from J, with 10 bases between. The germline CDR1 and CDR2 sequences are MNHNS and SASEGT. CDR3 protein: CASSAGLSTEAFF. CDR3 coding DNA: TGTGCCAGCAGTGCAGGGTTAAGCACTGAAGCTTTCTTT.

The genes are TRBV30 and TRBJ2-7, with TRBD2 identical over 9 bases. The germline V gene has CDR1 GTSNPN and CDR2 SVGIG (reference sequence). Unmatched junction bases numbered 5, after V lost 4 bases and J lost 7 bases. This CDR3 comprises 12 residues. CDR3 DNA sequence: TGTGCCTGGATAGCGGGGGTTAGGGAGCAGTACTTC. Translating it yields CAWIAGVREQYF.

This clonotype was detected many times. The CDR3, as DNA: TGTGCCAGCAGTTTTAGTCCGGGAGAGAGCTACGAGCAGTACTTC. Protein: CASSFSPGESYEQYF. V and J are TRBV28 and TRBJ2-7, with a possible D match to TRBD2 (6 bases). The CDR3 contains 15 residues. Germline values: CDR1 MDHEN, CDR2 SYDVKM. V was pared by 3 bases and J by 3 bases, with 15 bases between.